This T cell receptor beta chain was sequenced in a study of vaccination and CD4 T cells after COVID-19. At the level of the study: Convalescent participants consisted of six males and four females, two being Hispanic.

The time point was: late sampling 161 to 241 days after vaccination in a few convalescent patients. TCRdb fed the PCR reads into MiXCR, producing one record per CDR3 protein. This sample carries some 33,000 distinct CDR3 sequences, 36% of them seen once, and the ten largest clones take roughly 5.9%. This clonotype was observed a handful of times. The TCR originated in a human donor who had recovered from COVID-19. The sequencing used CD4+ T cells from blood, collected about 7 months after SARS-CoV-2 vaccination.

The CDR3 nucleotides are TGTGCCAGCAGAAGTTCCAATCAGCCCCAGCATTTT. Translation: CASRSSNQPQHF. This chain uses TRBV6-1 with TRBJ1-5; unclear D gene. The CDR3 consists of 12 residues. Trimming pared 6 bases from V and 3 bases from J, leaving 6 bases between. Per the germline V gene, CDR1 is MNHNS and CDR2 is SASEGT.